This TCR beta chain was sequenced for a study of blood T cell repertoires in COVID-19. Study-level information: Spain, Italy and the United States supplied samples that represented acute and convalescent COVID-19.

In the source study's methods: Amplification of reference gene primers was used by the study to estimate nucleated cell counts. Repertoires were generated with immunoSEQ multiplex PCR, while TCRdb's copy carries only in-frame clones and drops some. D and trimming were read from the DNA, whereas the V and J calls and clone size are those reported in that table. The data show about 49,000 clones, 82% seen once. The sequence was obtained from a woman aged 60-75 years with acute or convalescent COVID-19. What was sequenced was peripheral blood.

The CDR3 spells CASSVGQVLLGGELFF. The CDR3 DNA reads as TGTGCCAGCAGTGTGGGACAGGTCCTTTTGGGTGGGGAGCTGTTTTTT. The gene calls are TRBV6-1 and TRBJ2-2; 8 positions match TRBD1. The CDR3 has 16 amino acids. The germline gives CDR1 MNHNS, CDR2 SASEGT. Unmatched junction bases numbered 12, after V lost 4 bases and J lost 8 bases.